The 2 T cell receptor beta chains below all came from one sample that was sequenced in a study of T cell responses to AZD1222 COVID-19 vaccine. Data came from immunoSEQ multiplex PCR; TCRdb stores just in-frame clones and leaves some out. The table has approximately 150,000 clones, 85% to 95% seen once. The sequenced sample was peripheral blood, obtained on day 0 of AZD1222 vaccination. The receptors shown here come from an adult in good health.

Turning to this clone: Within the sample, other DNA sequences also encode this same CDR3. The chain carries TRBV12-3 or TRBV12-4 and TRBJ1-1, with D hard to call. V gave up 2 bases and J gave up 1 base, with 5 bases separating them. This CDR3 comprises 13 residues. The CDR3 here is CASSLWGNTEAFF. CDR3 nucleotide sequence: TGTGCCAGCAGTTTATGGGGGAACACTGAAGCTTTCTTT.

J is TRBJ2-7 and V is TRBV27, with 10 positions matching TRBD1. This CDR3 contains 14 residues. The J segment lost 1 base and the V segment lost 10 bases, leaving 7 bases of the junction unmatched. Germline CDR1 reads MNHEY; CDR2 reads SMNVEV (reference sequence). The CDR3, as DNA: TGTGCCACCGATTCGGGACAGGGGTCCTACGAGCAGTACTTC. It specifies CATDSGQGSYEQYF.